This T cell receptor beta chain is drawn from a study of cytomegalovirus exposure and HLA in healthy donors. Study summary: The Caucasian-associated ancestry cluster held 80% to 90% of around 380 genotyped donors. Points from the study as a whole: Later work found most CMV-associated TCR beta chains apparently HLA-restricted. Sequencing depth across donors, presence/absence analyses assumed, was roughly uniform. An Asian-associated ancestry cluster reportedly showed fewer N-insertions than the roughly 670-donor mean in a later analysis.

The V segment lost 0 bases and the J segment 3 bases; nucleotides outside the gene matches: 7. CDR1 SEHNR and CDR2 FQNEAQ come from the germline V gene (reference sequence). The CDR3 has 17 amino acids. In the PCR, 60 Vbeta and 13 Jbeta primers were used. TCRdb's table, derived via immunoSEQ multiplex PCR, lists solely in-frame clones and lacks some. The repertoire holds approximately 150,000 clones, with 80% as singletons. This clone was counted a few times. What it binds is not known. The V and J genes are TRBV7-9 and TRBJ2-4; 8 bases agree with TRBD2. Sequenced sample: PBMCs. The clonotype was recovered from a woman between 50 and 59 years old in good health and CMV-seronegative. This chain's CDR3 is CASSLAAGGAHKNIQYF. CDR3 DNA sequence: TGTGCCAGCAGCTTAGCGGCCGGGGGGGCGCACAAAAACATTCAGTACTTC. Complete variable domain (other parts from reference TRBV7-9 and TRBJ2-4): DTGVSQNPRHKITKRGQNVTFRCDPISEHNRLYWYRQTLGQGPEFLTYFQNEAQLEKSRLLSDRFSAERPKGSFSTLEIQRTEQGDSAMYLCASSLAAGGAHKNIQYFGAGTRLSVL.